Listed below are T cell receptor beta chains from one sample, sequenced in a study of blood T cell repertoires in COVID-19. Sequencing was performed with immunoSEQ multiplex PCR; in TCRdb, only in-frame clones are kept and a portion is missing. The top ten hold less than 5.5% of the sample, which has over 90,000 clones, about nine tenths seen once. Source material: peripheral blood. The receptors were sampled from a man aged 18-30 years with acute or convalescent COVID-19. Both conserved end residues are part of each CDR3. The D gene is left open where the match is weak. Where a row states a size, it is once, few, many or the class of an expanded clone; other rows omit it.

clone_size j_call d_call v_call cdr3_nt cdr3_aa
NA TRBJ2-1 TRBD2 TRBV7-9 TGTGCCAGCAGCTTAGAGGGCGGGGGGAAGTTCTTC CASSLEGGGKFF
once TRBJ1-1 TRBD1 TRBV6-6 TGTGCCAGCAGTCGTACGACAGGGATAGGAGTAAACACTGAAGCTTTCTTT CASSRTTGIGVNTEAFF
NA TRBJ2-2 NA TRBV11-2 TGTGCCAGCAGCTTAGGCGGGAACACCGGGGAGCTGTTTTTT CASSLGGNTGELFF
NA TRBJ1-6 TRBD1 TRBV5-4 TGTGCCAGCAGCTCTACAGGGGGCGCGGAATCACCCCTCCACTTT CASSSTGGAESPLHF
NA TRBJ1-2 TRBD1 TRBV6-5 TGTGCCAGCAGTTACGTGACAGGGGCTAACTATGGCTACACCTTC CASSYVTGANYGYTF
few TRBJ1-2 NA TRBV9 TGTGCCAGCACCTCGAGGGGGATAGGCTACGGTCCAGACACCTTC CASTSRGIGYGPDTF
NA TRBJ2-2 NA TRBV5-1 TGCGCCAGCAGCTGGGGGAGGACGGGCACCGGGGAGCTGTTTTTT CASSWGRTGTGELFF
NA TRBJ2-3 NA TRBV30 TGTGCCTGGAGTGGAACAGCCGGGACTAGCACAGATACGCAGTATTTT CAWSGTAGTSTDTQYF
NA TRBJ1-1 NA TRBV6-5 TGTGCCAGCAGTTACTCGTTTTCGGGGAACACTGAAGCTTTCTTT CASSYSFSGNTEAFF
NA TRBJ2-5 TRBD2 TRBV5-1 TGCGCCAGCAGCTCTCGGGAGGGGGAGACCCAGTACTTC CASSSREGETQYF
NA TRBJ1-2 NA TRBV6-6 TGTGCCAGCAGTTACCGGTCAGGGGTAGGGGACTATGGCTACACCTTC CASSYRSGVGDYGYTF
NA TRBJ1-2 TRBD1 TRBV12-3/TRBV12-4 TGTGCCAGCAGTCCGGGACAGTCGTGGGGCTACACCTTC CASSPGQSWGYTF
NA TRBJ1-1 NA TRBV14 TGTGCCAGCAGCCAAGAGGGTTGGGGGGGCGAAGTGAACACTGAAGCTTTCTTT CASSQEGWGGEVNTEAFF
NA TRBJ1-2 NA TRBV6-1 TGTGCCAGCAGTGAAGGGGGCGGTAACTATGGCTACACCTTC CASSEGGGNYGYTF
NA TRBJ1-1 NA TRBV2 TGTGCCAGCAGTGACCCCGCAGGGGTCGGCACTGAAGCTTTCTTT CASSDPAGVGTEAFF
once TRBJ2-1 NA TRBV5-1 TGCGCCAGCAGCTCTAATACAGGTTACAATGAGCAGTTCTTC CASSSNTGYNEQFF
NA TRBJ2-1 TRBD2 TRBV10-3 TGTGCCATCAAGCGGGACCTCAATGAGCAGTTCTTC CAIKRDLNEQFF
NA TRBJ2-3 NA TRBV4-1 TGCGCCAGCAGCCAAGATGCAGGCCTTAGCACAGATACGCAGTATTTT CASSQDAGLSTDTQYF
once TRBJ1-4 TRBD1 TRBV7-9 TGTGCCAGCAGCCCCGGGACAGGGGGTGAAAAACTGTTTTTT CASSPGTGGEKLFF
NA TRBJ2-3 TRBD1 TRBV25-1 TGTGCCAGTCAGAGACAGGGAAAAAGCACAGATACGCAGTATTTT CASQRQGKSTDTQYF
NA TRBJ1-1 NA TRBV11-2 TGTGCCAGCAGCCGAGACCGGGACACTGAAGCTTTCTTT CASSRDRDTEAFF
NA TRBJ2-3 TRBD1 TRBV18 TGTGCCAGCTCACCAACGACAGGGGCCGGCGGGGATACGCAGTATTTT CASSPTTGAGGDTQYF
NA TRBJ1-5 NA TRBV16 TGTGCCAGCAGCCAGAAGGCTTTTCGGCAGGGGACTCAGCCCCAGCATTTT CASSQKAFRQGTQPQHF
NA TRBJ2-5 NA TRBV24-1 TGTGCCACCAGTGATTTGCTCCAAGAGACCCAGTACTTC CATSDLLQETQYF
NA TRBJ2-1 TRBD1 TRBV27 TGTGCCAGCAAACTACTCTCCGGGACAGGGGGCAATGAGCAGTTCTTC CASKLLSGTGGNEQFF
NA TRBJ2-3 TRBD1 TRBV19 TGTGCCAGTACCCAAGTCGGGACAGGGAGAACAGATACGCAGTATTTT CASTQVGTGRTDTQYF
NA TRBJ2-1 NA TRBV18 TGTGCCAGCTCACCACCGCAGGGAGGCAATGAGCAGTTCTTC CASSPPQGGNEQFF
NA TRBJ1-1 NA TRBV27 TGTGCCAGCAGTTCCCCGGGTATGAACACTGAAGCTTTCTTT CASSSPGMNTEAFF
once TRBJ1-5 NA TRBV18 TGTGCCAGCTCACCCCCCGGGACTGCCCGCAATCAGCCCCAGCATTTT CASSPPGTARNQPQHF